A selection of T cell receptor beta chains follows, all from one sample in a study of T cell repertoires in cytomegalovirus infection. No antigens are known for them. From the reads, TCRdb called clonotypes with MiXCR, one entry per CDR3 protein. The table shows roughly 860,000 distinct CDR3 sequences, with about 30% occurring only once. Sequenced here: cultured CD8+ T cells from PBMCs, sampled from culture after CMV antigen stimulation. The receptors were gathered from a human donor in good health (CMV status not recorded). Some clones in this sample may be carry-over from other donors' samples. Both conserved end residues are part of each CDR3. A D gene is named only where the DNA matches it firmly. Where a row states a size, it is once, few, many or the class of an expanded clone; other rows omit it.

TRBV4-1	few	NA	TRBJ2-4	CASSQMGGAKNIQYF	TGCGCCAGCAGCCAGATGGGGGGAGCCAAAAACATTCAGTACTTC
TRBV20-1	few	NA	TRBJ2-1	CSARDIGGSYNEQFF	TGCAGTGCCAGGGACATCGGAGGCTCCTACAATGAGCAGTTCTTC
TRBV7-9	many	NA	TRBJ2-7	CASSLVGVGQGEPYEQYF	TGTGCCAGCAGCTTAGTGGGGGTAGGGCAGGGAGAACCCTACGAGCAGTACTTC
TRBV20-1	NA	NA	TRBJ2-3	CSARDYRASSTDTQYF	TGCAGTGCTAGAGATTACAGGGCGTCTAGCACAGATACGCAGTATTTT
TRBV7-2	many	TRBD1	TRBJ1-6	CASSLYGTGTILDGSPLHF	TGTGCCAGCAGCTTATACGGGACAGGGACAATCCTAGACGGTTCACCCCTCCACTTT
TRBV29-1	once	TRBD1	TRBJ1-1	CSVAGTASGGTEAFF	TGCAGCGTCGCCGGGACAGCGAGCGGTGGCACTGAAGCTTTCTTT
TRBV6-5	many	NA	TRBJ2-3	CASSYSPGSGDTQYF	TGTGCCAGCAGTTACTCACCAGGGTCGGGAGATACGCAGTATTTT
TRBV12-3/TRBV12-4	many	TRBD1	TRBJ1-4	CASRLLTGTEEKLFF	TGTGCCAGCAGGCTCCTGACAGGGACAGAAGAAAAACTGTTTTTT
TRBV6-5	NA	NA	TRBJ2-1	CASSYVGHEQFF	TGTGCCAGCAGTTACGTAGGGCATGAGCAGTTCTTC
TRBV28	NA	NA	TRBJ2-5	CASRAGMEFQETQYF	TGTGCCAGCAGGGCAGGGATGGAATTCCAAGAGACCCAGTACTTC
TRBV28	NA	NA	TRBJ2-3	CASSPLGGFSSYTDTQYF	TGTGCCAGCAGCCCTCTTGGGGGGTTCTCCTCCTACACAGATACGCAGTATTTT
TRBV19	NA	NA	TRBJ1-5	CATKTSQVNQSQHF	TGTGCCACTAAGACGAGTCAGGTAAATCAGTCCCAGCATTTT
TRBV5-6	NA	NA	TRBJ2-5	CASSSGTWGRTQYF	TGTGCCAGCAGCTCGGGGACATGGGGCAGGACCCAGTACTTC
TRBV19	NA	TRBD2	TRBJ2-1	CASSIGTLTSGGKNEQFF	TGTGCCAGTAGTATAGGGACCTTGACTAGCGGGGGGAAGAATGAGCAGTTCTTC
TRBV27	NA	NA	TRBJ2-1	CASSLSGLGTDNEQFF	TGTGCCAGCAGTTTATCGGGCCTCGGGACTGACAATGAGCAGTTCTTC